The 24 T cell receptor beta chains presented below share a single source sample, sequenced in a study of shared clonotypes between healthy human individuals (dated by TCRdb to about 2020). The receptor library was made with the immunoSEQ multiplex PCR assay. In TCRdb, the immuneACCESS table is reduced to in-frame sequences with V and J assigned. These tables do not hold every clone; where another copy was compared, an unresolved V gene accounts for under half, and the others remain unexplained. Present in this sample are over a million clones, around 98% of which were seen just once. Roughly 0.45% of the sample is in the top ten clones. Sequenced input: naive CD4+ T cells sorted from blood. Read against the paper, the sample's cell subset or site label means: CD45RA+ positively selected. These TCRs come from a man aged 30 to 45 in good health.

The gene calls are TRBV15 and TRBJ2-1; unclear D gene. The length of the CDR3 is 14 residues. V lost 2 bases and J 3 bases, leaving 8 bases between the germline ends. CDR1 and CDR2 from the germline V gene are LNHNV and YYDKDF (reference sequence). CDR3 nucleotides: TGTGCCACCAGCAGAATCCCAAGCTACAATGAGCAGTTCTTC. It translates to CATSRIPSYNEQFF. Full variable domain (remainder filled in from reference TRBV15 and TRBJ2-1): DAMVIQNPRYQVTQFGKPVTLSCSQTLNHNVMYWYQQKSSQAPKLLFHYYDKDFNNEADTPDNFQSRRPNTSFCFLDIRSPGLGDTAMYLCATSRIPSYNEQFFGPGTRLTVL.

The rearrangement links TRBV5-1 to TRBJ2-1; D ambiguous. This CDR3 region has 13 residues. The ends were cut back, 4 bases at V and 1 base at J, with 6 bases in the middle. Per the germline V gene, CDR1 is SGHRS and CDR2 is YFSETQ. The CDR3 region is CASSPRSYNEQFF. Here the CDR3 DNA reads TGCGCCAGCAGCCCTAGATCCTACAATGAGCAGTTCTTC.

CDR3 loop: CASSPRLAGGPGSSTDTQYF. CDR3 nucleotides: TGCGCCAGCAGCCCTCGACTAGCGGGAGGGCCGGGGTCAAGCACAGATACGCAGTATTTT. This chain uses TRBV4-3 with TRBJ2-3; the match to TRBD2 covers 14 bases. Trimming cost V 4 bases and J 0 bases; bases outside gene matches: 12. Germline V CDR1 and CDR2: LGHNA, YSLEER. The CDR3 consists of 20 residues.

The chain combines TRBV5-3 with TRBJ2-7; D not resolved. TRBV5-3 is reported as an ORF; its role is uncertain. The CDR3 contains 15 residues. Trimming removed 5 bases at V and 0 bases at J, with 15 bases between. The CDR3 coding sequence is TGTGCCAGAAGTAGTTCCCTTCTGAGCTCCTACGAGCAGTACTTC. Translating it yields CARSSSLLSSYEQYF.

CDR3 sequence (DNA): TGTGCCAGCAGCTGGGGCTATCAGCCCCAGCATTTT. As protein: CASSWGYQPQHF. The gene calls are TRBV7-9 and TRBJ1-5, with D perhaps TRBD1 (5 bases). V was cut by 4 bases and J by 5 bases, with 6 bases left in between. The CDR3 is 12 residues long. Germline CDR1 SEHNR, CDR2 FQNEAQ (reference sequence).

The chain combines TRBV4-3 with TRBJ2-6; D is ambiguous. This CDR3 contains 16 residues. The germline V and J ends were trimmed by 4 bases and 1 base, with 11 bases remaining between them. Germline-derived CDR1 and CDR2 are LGHNA and YSLEER. Written as DNA, the CDR3 is TGCGCCAGCAGCCGATATACCCCGTCTGGGGCCAACGTCCTGACTTTC. The encoded protein is CASSRYTPSGANVLTF.

The genes are TRBV10-3 and TRBJ2-1; 8 bases are shared with TRBD2. This CDR3 has 15 residues. Germline loops: CDR1 ENHRY, CDR2 SYGVKD. The ends lost 6 bases at V and 6 bases at J; junction bases unmatched: 10. CDR3: CAIRSPSGRTNEQFF. CDR3 nucleotides: TGTGCCATCAGGTCCCCTAGCGGGCGGACCAATGAGCAGTTCTTC.

In DNA, the CDR3 is TGTGCCAGTAGGAATACAGGGGTTAATGAAAAACTGTTTTTT. Its translation is CASRNTGVNEKLFF. The chain carries TRBV19 and TRBJ1-4; TRBD1 aligns across 7 bases. V dropped 6 bases and J dropped 4; count of bases not matched to a gene: 5. The CDR3 loop spans 14 amino acids. CDR1 and CDR2 (germline): LNHDA, SQIVND (reference sequence).

The chain joins TRBV27 to TRBJ2-7; TRBD2 matches at 11 bases. V was clipped by 8 bases and J by 4 bases; unmatched bases: 16. From germline, CDR1 is MNHEY and CDR2 SMNVEV (reference sequence). The CDR3 totals 17 residues. The CDR3 DNA sequence: TGTGCCAGCCAAACTAGCGGGAGTTCTGACATTTTATACGAGCAGTACTTC. Translated: CASQTSGSSDILYEQYF.

The chain recombines TRBV5-1 with TRBJ2-7, with a weak D call TRBD1 (5 bases). This CDR3 spans 15 amino acids. Germline CDR1 reads SGHRS; CDR2 reads YFSETQ. V was pared by 4 bases and J by 5 bases, with 19 bases between. CDR3: CASSQLSGWIHEQYF. In DNA form, the CDR3 reads TGCGCCAGCAGCCAGCTTTCAGGGTGGATACACGAGCAGTACTTC.

About this clone: This sample also contains other DNA sequences that code for the same CDR3. The V and J genes are TRBV7-2 and TRBJ2-5; D uncertain. Trimming left V 4 bases short and J 1 base short, with 7 bases between. CDR1 is SGHTA, CDR2 FQGNSA, per germline. The CDR3 covers 13 residues. CDR3 bases: TGTGCCAGCAGCTCAGGCCCCCAAGAGACCCAGTACTTC. It translates to CASSSGPQETQYF.

For the CDR3, the DNA is TGTGCCAGCAGTACTCCGAACTATGGCTACACCTTC. Translation gives CASSTPNYGYTF. The chain carries TRBV28 and TRBJ1-2; D is ambiguous. Germline lookup yields CDR1 MDHEN and CDR2 SYDVKM. Trimming removed 5 bases from V and 2 bases from J, with 6 bases in between. The CDR3 is 12 amino acids.

This rearrangement joins TRBV5-1 to TRBJ2-2; 12 bases are shared with TRBD2. The CDR3 totals 18 residues. V lost 7 bases, J lost 0 bases, and 10 bases stayed unmatched. The germline gives CDR1 SGHRS, CDR2 YFSETQ. The CDR3 here is CASRWTSGTFANTGELFF. The CDR3 DNA follows: TGCGCCAGCCGTTGGACTAGCGGGACGTTCGCGAACACCGGGGAGCTGTTTTTT.

V is TRBV18 and J is TRBJ2-5; D not certain. V was cut by 2 bases and J by 0 bases, with 10 bases left in between. The germline gives CDR1 KGHSH, CDR2 LQKENI. The CDR3 loop spans 15 amino acids. This CDR3 reads CASSPKMSHQETQYF. The CDR3 nucleotides are TGTGCCAGCTCACCAAAAATGTCACACCAAGAGACCCAGTACTTC.

The CDR3 loop is CASSDQWGVHTEAFF. As DNA, the CDR3 is TGTGCCAGCAGTGACCAATGGGGGGTACACACTGAAGCTTTCTTT. This rearrangement joins TRBV6-1 to TRBJ1-1; TRBD1 is a possible D gene (5 bases). CDR3 length equals 15 residues. V lost 3 bases and J 3 bases, leaving 14 bases between the germline ends. Germline loops: CDR1 MNHNS, CDR2 SASEGT.

In DNA form, the CDR3 reads TGTGCCAGCTCACCCGGTCTAGCGGTGACCTACAATGAGCAGTTCTTC. It specifies CASSPGLAVTYNEQFF. The rearrangement links TRBV18 to TRBJ2-1, with 7 positions matching TRBD2. With V trimmed by 3 bases and J by 2 bases, 7 bases remained unmatched. This CDR3 comprises 16 residues. CDR1 is KGHSH and CDR2 is LQKENI in the germline V gene. Based on the CDR3 plus reference TRBV18 and TRBJ2-1, the full variable domain is NAGVMQNPRHLVRRRGQEARLRCSPMKGHSHVYWYRQLPEEGLKFMVYLQKENIIDESGMPKERFSAEFPKEGPSILRIQQVVRGDSAAYFCASSPGLAVTYNEQFFGPGTRLTVL.

The chain uses TRBV9 and TRBJ2-5; the D gene is possibly TRBD2 (6 bases). The germline V gene encodes CDR1 SGDLS and CDR2 YYNGEE. This CDR3 comprises 15 residues. V was clipped by 6 bases and J by 5 bases, with 20 bases between them. The CDR3: CASTPGLTGGETQYF. CDR3 nucleotide sequence: TGTGCCAGCACCCCGGGACTTACTGGAGGGGAGACCCAGTACTTC.

This chain joins TRBV4-1 and TRBJ2-3; TRBD2 matches 9 bases. Germline V gives CDR1 MGHRA, CDR2 YSYEKL. J lost 1 base, V lost 0 bases, and 2 bases had no gene match. The CDR3 extends over 16 amino acids. CDR3 protein: CASSQEASGGTDTQYF. CDR3 DNA sequence: TGCGCCAGCAGCCAAGAGGCTAGCGGGGGCACAGATACGCAGTATTTT.

As regards this clone: This likely comes from a read error, as the CDR3 has no conserved phenylalanine or tryptophan at its end. The limits of the CDR3 on the DNA are not certain, so only TCRdb's listed CDR3 is given. The V and J genes are TRBV20-1 and TRBJ2-3; TRBD1, the table's D call, was not compared with the DNA. The CDR3 contains 11 residues when both ends are counted. CDR1 and CDR2 (germline): DFQATT, SNEGSKA (reference sequence). The chain's CDR3 is CSASDRGRSNV.

V gene TRBV6-6 combines with J gene TRBJ2-7, with D uncertain. The CDR3 spans 16 residues. Trimming removed 3 bases at V and 1 base at J, with 16 bases between. Per germline, CDR1 MNHNY and CDR2 SVGAGI (reference sequence). The CDR3 here is CASSYPPGYLSYEQYF. The CDR3 DNA reads as TGTGCCAGCAGTTATCCACCCGGGTACCTATCCTACGAGCAGTACTTC.

V is TRBV14 and J is TRBJ2-7, with 7 bases fitting TRBD2. CDR1 SGHDN and CDR2 FVKESK come from the germline V gene. The CDR3 is made up of 14 amino acids. V shed 3 bases and J 4 bases; nucleotides not matched to a gene: 6. CDR3 amino acids: CASSQGGSGYEQYF. CDR3 nucleotides: TGTGCCAGCAGCCAGGGCGGGAGCGGGTACGAGCAGTACTTC.

The chain carries TRBV28 and TRBJ2-7, with 7 bases fitting TRBD2. Germline-derived CDR1 and CDR2 are MDHEN and SYDVKM. J lost 2 bases, V lost 2 bases, and 3 bases had no gene match. The CDR3 is 14 residues long. The CDR3 coding sequence is TGTGCCAGCAGTTTAGCTAGCGGAGCCTACGAGCAGTACTTC. Protein: CASSLASGAYEQYF. The variable domain in full, completed from reference TRBV28 and TRBJ2-7, reads DVKVTQSSRYLVKRTGEKVFLECVQDMDHENMFWYRQDPGLGLRLIYFSYDVKMKEKGDIPEGYSVSREKKERFSLILESASTNQTSMYLCASSLASGAYEQYFGPGTRLTVT.

The chain joins TRBV5-6 to TRBJ2-4; D may be TRBD1 (6 bases). V lost 2 bases and J 3 bases, leaving 12 bases between the germline ends. Germline CDR1 is SGHDT and CDR2 is YYEEEE. The CDR3 is 15 residues long. The CDR3 region is CASSFRGIGKNIQYF. The CDR3 DNA is TGTGCCAGCAGCTTTAGGGGGATAGGCAAAAACATTCAGTACTTC.

The J gene is TRBJ2-5, the V gene TRBV6-5, with TRBD2 matching 7 bases. The V gene end was trimmed by 3 bases and the J gene end by 0 bases; junction bases not matched to a gene: 7. Germline CDR1 MNHEY, CDR2 SVGAGI. This CDR3 has 16 residues. The CDR3 is CASSYLIAGDQETQYF. Here the CDR3 DNA reads TGTGCCAGCAGTTATCTCATCGCGGGGGACCAAGAGACCCAGTACTTC.